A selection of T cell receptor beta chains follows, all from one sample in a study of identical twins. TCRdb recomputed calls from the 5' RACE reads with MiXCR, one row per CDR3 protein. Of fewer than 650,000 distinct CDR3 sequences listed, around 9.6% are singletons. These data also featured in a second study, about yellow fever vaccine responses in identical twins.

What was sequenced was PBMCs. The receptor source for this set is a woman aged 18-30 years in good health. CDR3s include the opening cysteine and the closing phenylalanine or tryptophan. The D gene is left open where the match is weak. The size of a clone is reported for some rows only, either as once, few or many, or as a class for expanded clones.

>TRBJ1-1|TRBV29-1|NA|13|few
CSVEVGLGTEAFF
TGCAGCGTTGAAGTGGGCCTCGGTACTGAAGCTTTCTTT
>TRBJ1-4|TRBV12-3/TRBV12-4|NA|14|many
CASSLIGGGEKLFF
TGTGCCAGCAGTTTAATCGGAGGAGGTGAAAAACTGTTTTTT
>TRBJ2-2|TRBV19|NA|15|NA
CASSIRQLNTGELFF
TGTGCCAGTAGTATCCGACAGCTGAACACCGGGGAGCTGTTTTTT
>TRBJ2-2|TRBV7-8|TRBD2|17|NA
CASSLASGGPNTGELFF
TGTGCCAGCAGCTTAGCTAGCGGGGGCCCGAACACCGGGGAGCTGTTTTTT
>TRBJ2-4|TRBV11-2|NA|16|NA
CASSPRESVDKNIQYF
TGTGCCAGCAGCCCTCGGGAGAGTGTTGACAAAAACATTCAGTACTTC
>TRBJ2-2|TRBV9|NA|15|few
CASHQSGGGTGELFF
TGTGCCAGCCACCAGAGTGGAGGGGGTACCGGGGAGCTGTTTTTT
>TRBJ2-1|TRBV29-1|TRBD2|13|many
CSVVISGIAEQFF
TGCAGCGTTGTTATTAGCGGGATTGCTGAGCAGTTCTTC
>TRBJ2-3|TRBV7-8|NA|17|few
CASSLGRKKKPTDTQYF
TGTGCCAGCAGCTTAGGACGGAAGAAGAAACCCACAGATACGCAGTATTTT
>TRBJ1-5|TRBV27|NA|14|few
CASSFSQGSQPQHF
TGTGCCAGCAGTTTCTCACAGGGTTCCCAGCCCCAGCATTTT
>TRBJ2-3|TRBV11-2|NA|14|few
CASSLSRLGDTQYF
TGTGCCAGCAGCTTAAGTAGACTCGGGGATACGCAGTATTTT
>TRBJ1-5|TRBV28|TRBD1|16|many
CASSLGASAGGQPQHF
TGTGCCAGCAGTTTGGGGGCCAGCGCAGGGGGTCAGCCCCAGCATTTT
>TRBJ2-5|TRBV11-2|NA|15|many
CASSRTAQPQETQYF
TGTGCCAGCAGCCGGACAGCCCAACCACAAGAGACCCAGTACTTC
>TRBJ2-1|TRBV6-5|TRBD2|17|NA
CASSSSGGALTYNEQFF
TGTGCCAGCAGTTCCAGCGGGGGGGCCCTTACCTACAATGAGCAGTTCTTC
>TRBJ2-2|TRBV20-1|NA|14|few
CSAIRDSNTGELFF
TGCAGTGCTATTCGAGACTCGAACACCGGGGAGCTGTTTTTT
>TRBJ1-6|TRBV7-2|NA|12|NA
CASSLEDSPLHF
TGTGCCAGCAGCTTAGAGGATTCACCCCTCCACTTT
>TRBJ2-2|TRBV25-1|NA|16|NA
CASSESGSEMTGELFF
TGTGCCAGCAGTGAATCTGGATCAGAAATGACCGGGGAGCTGTTTTTT